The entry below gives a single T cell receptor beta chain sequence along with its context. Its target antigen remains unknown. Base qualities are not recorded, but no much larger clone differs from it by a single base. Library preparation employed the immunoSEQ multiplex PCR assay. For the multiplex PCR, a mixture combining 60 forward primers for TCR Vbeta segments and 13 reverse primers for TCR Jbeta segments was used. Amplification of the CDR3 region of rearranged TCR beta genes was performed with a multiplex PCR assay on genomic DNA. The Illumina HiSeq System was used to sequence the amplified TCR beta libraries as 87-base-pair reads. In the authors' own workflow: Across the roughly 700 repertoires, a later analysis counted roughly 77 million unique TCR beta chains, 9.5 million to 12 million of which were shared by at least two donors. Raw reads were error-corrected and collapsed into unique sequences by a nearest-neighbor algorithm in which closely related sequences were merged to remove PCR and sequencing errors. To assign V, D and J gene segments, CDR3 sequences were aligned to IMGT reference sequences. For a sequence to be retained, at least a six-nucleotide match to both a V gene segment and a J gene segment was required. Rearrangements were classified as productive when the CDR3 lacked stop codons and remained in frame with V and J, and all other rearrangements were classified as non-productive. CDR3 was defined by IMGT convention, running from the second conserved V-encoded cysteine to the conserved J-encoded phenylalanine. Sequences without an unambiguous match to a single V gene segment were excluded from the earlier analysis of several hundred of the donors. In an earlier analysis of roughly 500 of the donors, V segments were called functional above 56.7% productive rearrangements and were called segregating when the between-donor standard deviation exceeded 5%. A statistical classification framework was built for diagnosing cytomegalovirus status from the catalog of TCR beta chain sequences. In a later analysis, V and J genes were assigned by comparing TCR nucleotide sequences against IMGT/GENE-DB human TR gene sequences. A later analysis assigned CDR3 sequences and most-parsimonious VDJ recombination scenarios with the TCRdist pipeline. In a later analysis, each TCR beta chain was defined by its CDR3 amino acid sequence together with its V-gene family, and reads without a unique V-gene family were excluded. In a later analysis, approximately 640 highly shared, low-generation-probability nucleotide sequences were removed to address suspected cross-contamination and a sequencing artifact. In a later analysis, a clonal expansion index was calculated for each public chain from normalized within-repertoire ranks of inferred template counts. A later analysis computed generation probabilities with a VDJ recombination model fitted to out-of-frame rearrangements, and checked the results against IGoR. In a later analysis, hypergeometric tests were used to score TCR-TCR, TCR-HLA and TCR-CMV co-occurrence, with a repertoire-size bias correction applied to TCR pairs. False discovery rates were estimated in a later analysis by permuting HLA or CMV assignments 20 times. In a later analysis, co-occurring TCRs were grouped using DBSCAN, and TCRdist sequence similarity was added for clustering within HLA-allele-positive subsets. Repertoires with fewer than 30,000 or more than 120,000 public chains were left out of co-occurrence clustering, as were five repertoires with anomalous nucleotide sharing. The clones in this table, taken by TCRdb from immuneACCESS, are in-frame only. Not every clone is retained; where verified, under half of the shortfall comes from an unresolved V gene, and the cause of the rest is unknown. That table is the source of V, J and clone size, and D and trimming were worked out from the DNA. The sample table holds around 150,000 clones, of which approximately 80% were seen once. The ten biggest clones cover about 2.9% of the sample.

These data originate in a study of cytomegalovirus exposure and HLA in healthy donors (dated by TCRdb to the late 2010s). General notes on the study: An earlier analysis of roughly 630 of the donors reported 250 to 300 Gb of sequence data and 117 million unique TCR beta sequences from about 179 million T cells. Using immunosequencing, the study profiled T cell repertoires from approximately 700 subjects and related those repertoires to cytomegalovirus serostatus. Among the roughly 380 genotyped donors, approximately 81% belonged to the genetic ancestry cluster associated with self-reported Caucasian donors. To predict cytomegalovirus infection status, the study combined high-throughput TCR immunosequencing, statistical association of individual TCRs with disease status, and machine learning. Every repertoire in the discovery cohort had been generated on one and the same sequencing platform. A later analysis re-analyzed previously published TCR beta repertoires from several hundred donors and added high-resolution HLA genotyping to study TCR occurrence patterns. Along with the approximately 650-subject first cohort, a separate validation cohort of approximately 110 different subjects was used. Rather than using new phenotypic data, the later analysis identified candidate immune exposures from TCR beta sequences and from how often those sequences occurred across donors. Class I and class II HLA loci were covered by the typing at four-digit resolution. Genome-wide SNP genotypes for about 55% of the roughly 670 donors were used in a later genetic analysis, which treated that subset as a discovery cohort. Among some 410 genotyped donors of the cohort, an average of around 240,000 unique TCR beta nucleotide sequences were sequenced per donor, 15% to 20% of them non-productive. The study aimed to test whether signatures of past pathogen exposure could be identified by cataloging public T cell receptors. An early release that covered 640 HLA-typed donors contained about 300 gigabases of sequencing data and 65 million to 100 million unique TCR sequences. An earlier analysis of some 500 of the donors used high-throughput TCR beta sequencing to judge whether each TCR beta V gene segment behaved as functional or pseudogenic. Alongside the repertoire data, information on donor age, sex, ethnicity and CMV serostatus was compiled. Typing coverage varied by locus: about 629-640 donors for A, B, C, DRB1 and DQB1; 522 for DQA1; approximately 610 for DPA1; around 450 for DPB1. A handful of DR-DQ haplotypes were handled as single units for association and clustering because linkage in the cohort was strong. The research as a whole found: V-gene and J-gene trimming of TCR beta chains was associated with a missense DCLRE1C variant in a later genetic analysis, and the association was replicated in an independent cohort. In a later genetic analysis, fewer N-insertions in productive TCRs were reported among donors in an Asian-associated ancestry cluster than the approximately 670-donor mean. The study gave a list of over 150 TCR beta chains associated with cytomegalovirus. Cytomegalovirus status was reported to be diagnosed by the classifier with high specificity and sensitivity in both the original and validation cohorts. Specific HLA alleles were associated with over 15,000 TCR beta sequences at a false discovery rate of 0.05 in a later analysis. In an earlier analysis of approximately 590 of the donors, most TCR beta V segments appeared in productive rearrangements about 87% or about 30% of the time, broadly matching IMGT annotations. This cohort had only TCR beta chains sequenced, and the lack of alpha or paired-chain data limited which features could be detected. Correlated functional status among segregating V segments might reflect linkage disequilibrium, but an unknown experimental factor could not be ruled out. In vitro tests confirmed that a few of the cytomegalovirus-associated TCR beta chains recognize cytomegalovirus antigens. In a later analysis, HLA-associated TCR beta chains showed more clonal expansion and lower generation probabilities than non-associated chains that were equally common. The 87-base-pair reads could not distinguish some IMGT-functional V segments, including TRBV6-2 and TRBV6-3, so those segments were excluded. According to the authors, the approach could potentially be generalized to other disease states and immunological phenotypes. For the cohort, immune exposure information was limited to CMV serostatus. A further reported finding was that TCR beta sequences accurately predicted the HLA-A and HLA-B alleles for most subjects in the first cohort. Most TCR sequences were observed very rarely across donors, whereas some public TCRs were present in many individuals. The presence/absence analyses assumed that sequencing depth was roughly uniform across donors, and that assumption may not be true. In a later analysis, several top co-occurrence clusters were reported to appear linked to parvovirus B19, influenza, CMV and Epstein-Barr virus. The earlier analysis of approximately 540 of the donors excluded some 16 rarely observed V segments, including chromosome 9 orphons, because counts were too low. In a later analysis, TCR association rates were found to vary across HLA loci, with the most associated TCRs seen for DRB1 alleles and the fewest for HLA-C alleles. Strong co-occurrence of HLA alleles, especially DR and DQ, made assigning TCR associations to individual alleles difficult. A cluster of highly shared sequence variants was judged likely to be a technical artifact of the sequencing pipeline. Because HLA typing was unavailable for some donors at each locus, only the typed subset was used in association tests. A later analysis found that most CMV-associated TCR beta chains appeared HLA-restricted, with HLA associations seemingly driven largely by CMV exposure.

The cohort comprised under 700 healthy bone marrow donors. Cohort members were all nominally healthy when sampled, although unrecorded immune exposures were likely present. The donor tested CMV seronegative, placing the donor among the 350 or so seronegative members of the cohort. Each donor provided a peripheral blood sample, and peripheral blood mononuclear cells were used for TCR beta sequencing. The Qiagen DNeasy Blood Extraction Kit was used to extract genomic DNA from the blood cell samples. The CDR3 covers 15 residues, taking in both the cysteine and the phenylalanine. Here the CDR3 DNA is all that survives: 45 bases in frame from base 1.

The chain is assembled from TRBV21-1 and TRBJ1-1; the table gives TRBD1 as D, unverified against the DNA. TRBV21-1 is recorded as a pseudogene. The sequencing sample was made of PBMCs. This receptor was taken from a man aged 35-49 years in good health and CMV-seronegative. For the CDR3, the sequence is CASSKHETGNTEAFF. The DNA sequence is TGTGCCAGCAGCAAACACGAGACAGGGAACACTGAAGCTTTCTTT.